This T cell receptor beta chain was captured by sequencing in a study of PD-L1 blockade in urothelial cancer. Looking at the study overall: Timepoints chosen for blood analysis were 3 weeks (second dose) and 6 weeks after treatment start. Median T cell yield per blood sample was more than 130,000 cells.

Time point of the sample: peripheral blood 6 weeks after treatment start. V lost 0 bases and J lost 5; bases outside the gene matches: 10. This CDR3 contains 16 residues. CDR1 and CDR2 from the germline V gene are SGHRS and YFSETQ. Libraries were prepared by immunoSEQ multiplex PCR; TCRdb keeps only in-frame clonotypes and omits some of them. The table includes more than 45,000 clones, roughly 80% detected once. This TCR came from a man aged 70 or older with urothelial cancer. Specimen: PBMCs, collected around atezolizumab (anti-PD-L1) treatment. This sequence joins TRBV5-1 and TRBJ2-7; TRBD2 matches 8 bases. CDR3 sequence (DNA): TGCGCCAGCAGCTTGGATCCCGGGAGGGGTTATAACGAGCAGTACTTC. This sequence encodes CASSLDPGRGYNEQYF.